These 19 T cell receptor beta chains share one sample of origin, sequenced in a study of blood T cell repertoires in COVID-19. Clones were read by immunoSEQ multiplex PCR, and TCRdb kept only the in-frame ones, dropping some. The sample records roughly 250,000 clones, about 76% being singletons. Sequencing used peripheral blood. The receptors come from a woman aged 55-70 years with active or convalescent COVID-19.

The CDR3 loop is CASSSRDRGLQPQHF. CDR3 nucleotides: TGTGCCAGCAGTAGCCGGGACAGGGGGCTCCAGCCCCAGCATTTT. This sequence joins TRBV28 and TRBJ1-5; 12 positions agree with TRBD1. After removal of 5 bases from V and 7 bases from J, the junction contained 6 bases not matched to a gene. Per the germline V gene, CDR1 is MDHEN and CDR2 is SYDVKM. This CDR3 has 15 amino acids.

This rearrangement joins TRBV30 to TRBJ1-4; D unresolved. The germline V gene encodes CDR1 GTSNPN and CDR2 SVGIG (reference sequence). The CDR3 is 13 amino acids. V was shortened by 4 bases and J by 4 bases, with 10 bases between the two germline ends. CDR3: CAWTQQFNEKLFF. Written as DNA, the CDR3 is TGTGCCTGGACTCAACAGTTTAATGAAAAACTGTTTTTT.

This clone was found a few times. The chain uses TRBV4-1 and TRBJ1-1; 8 nucleotides align to TRBD1. From germline, CDR1 is MGHRA and CDR2 YSYEKL. The CDR3 has 16 residues. V shed 2 bases, J shed 8 bases, and the junction held 13 bases outside the gene matches. This chain's CDR3 is CASSQPPGQGVREAFF. CDR3 DNA sequence: TGCGCCAGCAGCCAACCCCCCGGACAGGGCGTAAGAGAAGCTTTCTTT.

This clone was seen a few times. The chain links TRBV27 to TRBJ1-5; TRBD1 aligns across 9 bases. The CDR3 contains 14 residues. V shed 7 bases, J shed 4 bases, and the junction held 5 bases outside the gene matches. Germline V lookup: CDR1 MNHEY, CDR2 SMNVEV (reference sequence). For the CDR3, the DNA is TGTGCCAGCACCCCGACAGGGGGGAATCAGCCCCAGCATTTT. It is translated as CASTPTGGNQPQHF.

The V gene is TRBV5-4, the J gene TRBJ2-3; tentative D call: TRBD2 (6 bases). The CDR3 runs to 18 residues. Trimming removed 4 bases from V and 2 bases from J, with 23 bases in between. CDR1 is SGHNT, CDR2 YYREEE, per germline (reference sequence). DNA for the CDR3: TGTGCCAGCAGCCTATACAACTGGGTAGCGGCCACCACAGATACGCAGTATTTT. Its translation: CASSLYNWVAATTDTQYF.

This clone was recorded once. This rearrangement joins TRBV5-1 to TRBJ2-3, with D possibly TRBD2 on 5 matching bases. CDR1 is SGHRS and CDR2 is YFSETQ in the germline V gene. The CDR3 is made up of 13 amino acids. Trimming pared 2 bases from V and 5 bases from J, leaving 9 bases between. The CDR3 nucleotides are TGCGCCAGCAGCTTTGGAGGTGGAGATACGCAGTATTTT. It codes for CASSFGGGDTQYF. The complete variable domain, with remaining parts taken from reference TRBV5-1 and TRBJ2-3, reads KAGVTQTPRYLIKTRGQQVTLSCSPISGHRSVSWYQQTPGQGLQFLFEYFSETQRNKGNFPGRFSGRQFSNSRSEMNVSTLELGDSALYLCASSFGGGDTQYFGPGTRLTVL.

The CDR3 bases are TGTGCCAGCAGCGGGGGGTCCCAGGGGGCATGGGAGACCCAGTACTTC. It encodes CASSGGSQGAWETQYF. V and J are TRBV5-8 and TRBJ2-5; 8 bases are a match to TRBD1. The CDR3 is made up of 16 amino acids. The trim removed 4 bases at V and 5 bases at J, leaving 13 bases unmatched. Germline CDR1 and CDR2: SGHTS and YDEGEE.

The V gene is TRBV19, the J gene TRBJ1-2, with 10 bases that match TRBD1. Losses at the gene ends were 3 bases for V and 9 bases for J; bases not matched to a gene: 7. The CDR3 consists of 14 residues. Germline values: CDR1 LNHDA, CDR2 SQIVND (reference sequence). In DNA, the CDR3 is TGTGCCAGTAGTATTGGAAAGGACAGGGGGAGCTACACCTTC. It specifies CASSIGKDRGSYTF.

This chain links TRBV6-2 or TRBV6-3 with TRBJ2-5; 9 bases are shared with TRBD2. J lost 9 bases, V lost 0 bases, and 20 bases had no gene match. Germline V lookup: CDR1 MNHEY, CDR2 SVGEGT. This CDR3 spans 19 amino acids. The CDR3 nucleotides read TGTGCCAGCAGTTACTCGACGTCGTTGACTAGCGGATTAATTAGGGCCCAGTACTTC. Protein sequence: CASSYSTSLTSGLIRAQYF.

In regard to this clone: Distinct nucleotide sequences in the sample also encode this CDR3. The chain has TRBV29-1 and TRBJ1-5, with 8 bases matching TRBD1. The CDR3 loop spans 13 amino acids. Trimming at V came to 6 bases and at J to 4 bases, leaving 5 bases not matched to a gene. The germline CDR1 and CDR2 sequences are SQVTM and ANQGSEA. The CDR3 loop is CSVATGGNQPQHF. The CDR3 DNA reads TGCAGCGTAGCAACAGGGGGGAATCAGCCCCAGCATTTT. The full variable domain, its missing parts supplied by reference TRBV29-1 and TRBJ1-5, is SAVISQKPSRDICQRGTSLTIQCQVDSQVTMMFWYRQQPGQSLTLIATANQGSEATYESGFVIDKFPISRPNLTFSTLTVSNMSPEDSSIYLCSVATGGNQPQHFGDGTRLSIL.

This clone was found a few times. The V and J genes are TRBV10-3 and TRBJ2-7; 10 bases match TRBD2. CDR1 is ENHRY, CDR2 SYGVKD, per germline. With V trimmed by 7 bases and J by 6 bases, 9 bases remained unmatched. CDR3 length: 14 residues. The CDR3 DNA reads as TGTGCCATCACCCCAGCGGGGGGGCTAGGCGAGCAGTACTTC. It encodes CAITPAGGLGEQYF.

The chain recombines TRBV19 with TRBJ1-5, with 7 nucleotides matching TRBD1. CDR1 and CDR2 from the germline V gene are LNHDA and SQIVND (reference sequence). J was trimmed by 9 bases and V by 0 bases; bases with no gene match: 17. This CDR3 spans 18 amino acids. CDR3 nucleotides: TGTGCCAGTAGTATAGATGAATTCGGGGACAGCGAGAGGCCGCCCCAGCATTTT. Its protein is CASSIDEFGDSERPPQHF. The full variable domain, rest sourced from reference TRBV19 and TRBJ1-5, is DGGITQSPKYLFRKEGQNVTLSCEQNLNHDAMYWYRQDPGQGLRLIYYSQIVNDFQKGDIAEGYSVSREKKESFPLTVTSAQKNPTAFYLCASSIDEFGDSERPPQHFGDGTRLSIL.

The rearrangement joins TRBV28 to TRBJ2-7, with D possibly matching TRBD1 (6 bases). V was shortened by 7 bases and J by 1 base, with 17 bases between the two germline ends. This CDR3 is built from 15 residues. From germline, CDR1 is MDHEN and CDR2 SYDVKM. The CDR3 DNA reads as TGTGCCAGCATTCCCCCCCAGGGGAGTTCCTACGAGCAGTACTTC. This gives the protein CASIPPQGSSYEQYF.

The gene calls are TRBV5-1 and TRBJ2-3; 10 bases agree with TRBD2. V shed 3 bases, J shed 6 bases, and the junction held 4 bases outside the gene matches. CDR3 length: 14 amino acids. Germline V CDR1 and CDR2: SGHRS, YFSETQ. The CDR3 reads CASSSTSGVDTQYF. For the CDR3, the DNA is TGCGCCAGCAGCTCCACTAGCGGGGTGGATACGCAGTATTTT.

There are a few counts of this clone. This chain connects TRBV27 to TRBJ1-1, with no clear D. Trimming removed 3 bases from V and 0 bases from J, with 14 bases in between. This CDR3 is built from 16 residues. Germline V lookup: CDR1 MNHEY, CDR2 SMNVEV (reference sequence). The CDR3 DNA sequence: TGTGCCAGCAGTTTTGGCAGAAACCTTCTGAACACTGAAGCTTTCTTT. Protein: CASSFGRNLLNTEAFF.

This chain uses TRBV6-1 with TRBJ1-2; 7 nucleotides line up with TRBD1. Germline trimming cut 0 bases from V and 4 bases from J; bases unmatched to any gene: 8. CDR1 and CDR2 (germline): MNHNS, SASEGT. This CDR3 has 16 residues. The DNA for the CDR3 is TGTGCCAGCAGTGAAGCTACAGGGGCTTCTGTCTATGGCTACACCTTC. As protein: CASSEATGASVYGYTF.

This chain uses TRBV2 with TRBJ2-1, with D unclear. The germline CDR1 and CDR2 sequences are SNHLY and FYNNEI. Trimming took 4 bases from V and 2 from J, leaving 6 bases between them. CDR3 length: 13 amino acids. This CDR3 reads CASSVHTYNEQFF. The CDR3 bases are TGTGCCAGCAGTGTGCACACCTACAATGAGCAGTTCTTC.

The genes are TRBV19 and TRBJ1-2; 8 nucleotides line up with TRBD1. The CDR3 loop spans 14 amino acids. Germline CDR1 and CDR2: LNHDA and SQIVND (reference sequence). V lost 7 bases to trimming and J lost 5 bases; unmatched junction nucleotides: 9. The DNA of the CDR3 is TGTGCCAGTACCATATTCACAGGGGGGTATGGCTACACCTTC. The encoded protein is CASTIFTGGYGYTF.

The rearrangement links TRBV6-5 to TRBJ1-2; no clear D. CDR1 and CDR2 from the germline V gene are MNHEY and SVGAGI. V was trimmed by 6 bases and J by 8 bases, leaving 10 bases between them. The CDR3 covers 11 residues. The CDR3 is CASRGRVGYTF. In nucleotides, the CDR3 is TGTGCCAGCAGAGGGCGGGTAGGCTACACCTTC.